This TCR beta chain came from a study of T cell responses to AZD1222 COVID-19 vaccine. Points from the study as a whole: No day 14 peak samples; only post-peak repertoires were characterized.

Repertoires were generated with immunoSEQ multiplex PCR, while TCRdb's copy carries only in-frame clones and drops some. The sample consists of 150,000 to 200,000 clones, approximately 90% of them appearing once. Germline CDR1 is LGHDT and CDR2 is YNNKEL (reference sequence). With 0 bases removed from V and 9 bases from J, the gap between germline ends came to 14 bases. The CDR3 length is 15 residues. Regarding this clone: Its antigen is undetermined.

The rearrangement links TRBV3-1 (or the pseudogene TRBV3-2) to TRBJ2-2, with D unresolved. This sequence was found in an adult in good health. This specimen consisted of peripheral blood, obtained on day 0 of AZD1222 vaccination. The CDR3 is CASSQDSGRVWELFF. CDR3 in DNA: TGTGCCAGCAGCCAAGATTCTGGGCGTGTCTGGGAGCTGTTTTTT.